Below, one TCR beta chain is given with its context. The antigen remains undetermined. This record belongs to a study of shared clonotypes between healthy human individuals. Repertoires were generated with immunoSEQ multiplex PCR, while TCRdb's copy carries only in-frame clones and drops some. Of approximately 1.5 million clones in the sample, 98% were seen once. This CDR3 comprises 13 residues. Trimming removed 0 bases at V and 11 bases at J, with 15 bases between. The germline V gene has CDR1 SGHDT and CDR2 YYEEEE. Whole-study results and caveats: The small donor group covered limited genetic and exposure diversity.

V and J are TRBV5-6 and TRBJ2-7; D perhaps matches TRBD2 (5 bases). The TCR comes from a man aged 25 to 40 in good health. The sample taken for sequencing was naive CD4+ T cells sorted from blood. Subset noted: CD45RA+ positively selected. The CDR3 reads CASSLAHTPREYF. CDR3 coding DNA: TGTGCCAGCAGCTTGGCACATACTCCGAGGGAGTACTTC.